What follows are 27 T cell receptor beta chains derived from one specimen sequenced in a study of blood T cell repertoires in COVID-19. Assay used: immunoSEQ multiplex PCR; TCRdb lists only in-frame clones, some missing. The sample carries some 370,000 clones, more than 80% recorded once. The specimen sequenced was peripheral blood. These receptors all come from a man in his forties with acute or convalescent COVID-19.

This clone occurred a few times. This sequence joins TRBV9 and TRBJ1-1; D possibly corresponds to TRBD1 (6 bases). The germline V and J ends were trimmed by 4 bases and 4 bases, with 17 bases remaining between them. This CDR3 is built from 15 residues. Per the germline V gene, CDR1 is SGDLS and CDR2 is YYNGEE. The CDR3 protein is CASSQSGTMGTEAFF. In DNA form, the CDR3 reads TGTGCCAGCAGCCAATCCGGGACAATGGGCACTGAAGCTTTCTTT. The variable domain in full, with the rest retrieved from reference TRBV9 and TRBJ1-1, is DSGVTQTPKHLITATGQRVTLRCSPRSGDLSVYWYQQSLDQGLQFLIQYYNGEERAKGNILERFSAQQFPDLHSELNLSSLELGDSALYFCASSQSGTMGTEAFFGQGTRLTVV.

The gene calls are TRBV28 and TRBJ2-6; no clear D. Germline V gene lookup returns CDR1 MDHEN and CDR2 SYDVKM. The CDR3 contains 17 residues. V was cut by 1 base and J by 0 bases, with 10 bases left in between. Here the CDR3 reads CASSLSGVFSGANVLTF. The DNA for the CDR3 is TGTGCCAGCAGTTTATCGGGTGTGTTCTCTGGGGCCAACGTCCTGACTTTC.

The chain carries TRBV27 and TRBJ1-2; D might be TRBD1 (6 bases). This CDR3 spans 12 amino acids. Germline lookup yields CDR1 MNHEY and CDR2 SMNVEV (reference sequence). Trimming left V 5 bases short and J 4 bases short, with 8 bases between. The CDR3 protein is CASSTDSYGYTF. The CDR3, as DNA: TGTGCCAGCAGTACGGACAGCTATGGCTACACCTTC.

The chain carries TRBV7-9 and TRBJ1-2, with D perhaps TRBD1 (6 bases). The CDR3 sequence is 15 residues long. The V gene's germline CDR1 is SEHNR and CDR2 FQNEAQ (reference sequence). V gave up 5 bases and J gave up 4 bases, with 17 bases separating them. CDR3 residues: CASSITGPRPYGYTF. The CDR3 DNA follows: TGTGCCAGCAGCATTACAGGGCCGAGACCCTATGGCTACACCTTC. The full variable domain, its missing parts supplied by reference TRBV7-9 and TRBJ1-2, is DTGVSQNPRHKITKRGQNVTFRCDPISEHNRLYWYRQTLGQGPEFLTYFQNEAQLEKSRLLSDRFSAERPKGSFSTLEIQRTEQGDSAMYLCASSITGPRPYGYTFGSGTRLTVV.

CDR3 nucleotides: TGTGCCAGCAGCCCCCGGGGCGGGGGGGCGACAGATACGCAGTATTTT. The encoded protein is CASSPRGGGATDTQYF. This chain joins TRBV7-3 and TRBJ2-3; TRBD2 matches at 9 bases. Germline lookup yields CDR1 SGHTA and CDR2 FQGTGA. There are 16 residues in the CDR3. Trimming removed 5 bases from V and 3 bases from J; junction bases left unmatched: 9.

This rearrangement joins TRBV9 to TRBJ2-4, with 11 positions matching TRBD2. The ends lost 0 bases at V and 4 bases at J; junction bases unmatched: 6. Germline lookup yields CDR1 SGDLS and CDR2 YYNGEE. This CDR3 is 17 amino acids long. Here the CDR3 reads CASSVDGTSGGKNIQYF. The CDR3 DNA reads TGTGCCAGCAGCGTAGACGGAACTAGCGGGGGAAAAAACATTCAGTACTTC.

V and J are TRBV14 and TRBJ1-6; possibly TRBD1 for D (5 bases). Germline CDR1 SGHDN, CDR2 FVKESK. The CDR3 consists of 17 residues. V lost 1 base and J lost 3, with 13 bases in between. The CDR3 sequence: CASSQVAGTIYNSPLHF. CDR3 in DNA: TGTGCCAGCAGCCAAGTGGCCGGGACTATCTATAATTCACCCCTCCACTTT. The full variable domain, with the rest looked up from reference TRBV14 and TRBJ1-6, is EAGVTQFPSHSVIEKGQTVTLRCDPISGHDNLYWYRRVMGKEIKFLLHFVKESKQDESGMPNNRFLAERTGGTYSTLKVQPAELEDSGVYFCASSQVAGTIYNSPLHFGNGTRLTVT.

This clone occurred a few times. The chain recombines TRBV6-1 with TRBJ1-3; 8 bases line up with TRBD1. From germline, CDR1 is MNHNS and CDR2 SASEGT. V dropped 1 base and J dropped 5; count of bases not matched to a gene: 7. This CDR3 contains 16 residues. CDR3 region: CASSEGQGALRNTIYF. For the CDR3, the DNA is TGTGCCAGCAGTGAAGGGCAGGGGGCCTTGAGAAACACCATATATTTT.

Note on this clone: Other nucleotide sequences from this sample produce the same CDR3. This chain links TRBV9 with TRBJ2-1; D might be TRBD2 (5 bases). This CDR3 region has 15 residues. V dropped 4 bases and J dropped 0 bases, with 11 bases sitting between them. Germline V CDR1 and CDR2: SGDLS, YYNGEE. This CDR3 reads CASSLSGSSYNEQFF. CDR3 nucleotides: TGTGCCAGCAGCTTAAGCGGTAGCTCCTACAATGAGCAGTTCTTC.

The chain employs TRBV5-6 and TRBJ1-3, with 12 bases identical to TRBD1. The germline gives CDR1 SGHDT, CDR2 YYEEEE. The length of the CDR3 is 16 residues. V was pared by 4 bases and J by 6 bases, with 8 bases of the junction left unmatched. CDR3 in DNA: TGTGCCAGCAGCCCGGCCGGGACAGGGGGCGAAAACACCATATATTTT. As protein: CASSPAGTGGENTIYF. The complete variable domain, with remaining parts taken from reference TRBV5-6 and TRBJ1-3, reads DAGVTQSPTHLIKTRGQQVTLRCSPKSGHDTVSWYQQALGQGPQFIFQYYEEEERQRGNFPDRFSGHQFPNYSSELNVNALLLGDSALYLCASSPAGTGGENTIYFGEGSWLTVV.

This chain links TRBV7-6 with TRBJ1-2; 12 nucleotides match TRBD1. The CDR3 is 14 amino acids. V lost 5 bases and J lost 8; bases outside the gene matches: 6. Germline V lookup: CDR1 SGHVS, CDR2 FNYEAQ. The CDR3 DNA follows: TGTGCCAGCAGCCCGGGACAGGGGGCGTGGGGCTACACCTTC. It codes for CASSPGQGAWGYTF.

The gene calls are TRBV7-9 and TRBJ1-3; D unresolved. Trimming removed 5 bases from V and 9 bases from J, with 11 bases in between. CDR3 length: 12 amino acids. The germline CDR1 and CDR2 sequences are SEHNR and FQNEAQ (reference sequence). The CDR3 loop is CASSREATTIYF. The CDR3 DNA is TGTGCCAGCAGCCGGGAGGCAACCACCATATATTTT.

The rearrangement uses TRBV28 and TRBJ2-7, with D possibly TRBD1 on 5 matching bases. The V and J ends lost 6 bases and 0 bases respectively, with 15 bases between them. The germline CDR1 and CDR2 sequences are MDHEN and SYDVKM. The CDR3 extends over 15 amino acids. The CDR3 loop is CASRYDSSSSYEQYF. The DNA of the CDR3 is TGTGCCAGCAGATACGACAGCAGCAGCTCCTACGAGCAGTACTTC. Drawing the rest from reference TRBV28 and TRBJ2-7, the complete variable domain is DVKVTQSSRYLVKRTGEKVFLECVQDMDHENMFWYRQDPGLGLRLIYFSYDVKMKEKGDIPEGYSVSREKKERFSLILESASTNQTSMYLCASRYDSSSSYEQYFGPGTRLTVT.

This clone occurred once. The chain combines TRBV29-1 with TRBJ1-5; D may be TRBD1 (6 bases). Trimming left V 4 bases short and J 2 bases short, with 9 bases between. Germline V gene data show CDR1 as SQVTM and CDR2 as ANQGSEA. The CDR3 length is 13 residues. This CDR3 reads CSVATGGNQPQHF. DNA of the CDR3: TGCAGCGTTGCGACAGGTGGCAATCAGCCCCAGCATTTT.

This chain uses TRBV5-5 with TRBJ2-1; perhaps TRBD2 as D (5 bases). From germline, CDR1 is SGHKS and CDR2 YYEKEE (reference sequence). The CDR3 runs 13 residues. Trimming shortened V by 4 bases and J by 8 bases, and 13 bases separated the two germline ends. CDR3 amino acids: CASSPGLVHEQFF. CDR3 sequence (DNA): TGTGCCAGCAGCCCCGGACTGGTCCATGAGCAGTTCTTC.

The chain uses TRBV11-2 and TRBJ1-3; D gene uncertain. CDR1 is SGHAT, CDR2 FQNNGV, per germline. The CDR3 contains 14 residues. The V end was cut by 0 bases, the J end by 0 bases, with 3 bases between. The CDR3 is CASSLDLSGNTIYF. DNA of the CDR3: TGTGCCAGCAGCTTAGACCTCTCTGGAAACACCATATATTTT.

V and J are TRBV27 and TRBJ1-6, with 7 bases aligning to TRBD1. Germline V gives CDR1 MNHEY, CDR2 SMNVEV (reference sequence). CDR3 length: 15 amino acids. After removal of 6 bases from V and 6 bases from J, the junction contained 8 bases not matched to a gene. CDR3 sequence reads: CASSIQGKGNSPLHF. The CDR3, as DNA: TGTGCCAGCAGCATACAGGGGAAGGGTAATTCACCCCTCCACTTT.

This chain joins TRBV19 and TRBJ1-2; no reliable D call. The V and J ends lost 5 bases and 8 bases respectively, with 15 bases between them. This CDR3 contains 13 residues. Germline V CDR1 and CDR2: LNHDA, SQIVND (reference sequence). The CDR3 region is CASSYPTSGGYTF. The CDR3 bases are TGTGCCAGTAGTTACCCTACATCGGGGGGCTACACCTTC. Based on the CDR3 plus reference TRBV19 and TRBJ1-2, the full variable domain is DGGITQSPKYLFRKEGQNVTLSCEQNLNHDAMYWYRQDPGQGLRLIYYSQIVNDFQKGDIAEGYSVSREKKESFPLTVTSAQKNPTAFYLCASSYPTSGGYTFGSGTRLTVV.

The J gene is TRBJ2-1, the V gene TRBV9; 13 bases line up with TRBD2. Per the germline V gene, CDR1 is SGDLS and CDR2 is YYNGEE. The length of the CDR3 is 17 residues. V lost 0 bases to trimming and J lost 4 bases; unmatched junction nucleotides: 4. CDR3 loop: CASSVGGGLAGYNEQFF. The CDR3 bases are TGTGCCAGCAGCGTAGGAGGGGGACTAGCGGGATACAATGAGCAGTTCTTC.

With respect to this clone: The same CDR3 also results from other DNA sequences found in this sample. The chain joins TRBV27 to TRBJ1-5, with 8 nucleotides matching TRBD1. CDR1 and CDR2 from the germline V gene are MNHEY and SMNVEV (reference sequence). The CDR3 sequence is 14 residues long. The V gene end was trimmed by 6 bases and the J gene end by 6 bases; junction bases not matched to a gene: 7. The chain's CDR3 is CASSFDRGGQPQHF. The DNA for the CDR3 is TGTGCCAGCAGCTTTGACAGGGGAGGTCAGCCCCAGCATTTT.

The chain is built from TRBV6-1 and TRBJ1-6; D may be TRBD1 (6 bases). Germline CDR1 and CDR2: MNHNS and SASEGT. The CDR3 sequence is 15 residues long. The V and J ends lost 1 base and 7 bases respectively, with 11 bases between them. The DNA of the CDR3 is TGTGCCAGCAGTGAAGGATTGGACAGAAATTCACCCCTCCACTTT. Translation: CASSEGLDRNSPLHF.

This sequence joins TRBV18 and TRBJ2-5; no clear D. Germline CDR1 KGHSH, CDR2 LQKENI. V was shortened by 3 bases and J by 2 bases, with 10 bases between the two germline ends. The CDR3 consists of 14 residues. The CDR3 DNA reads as TGTGCCAGCTCACCTCCCGAGCGACAAGAGACCCAGTACTTC. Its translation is CASSPPERQETQYF. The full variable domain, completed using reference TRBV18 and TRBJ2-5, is NAGVMQNPRHLVRRRGQEARLRCSPMKGHSHVYWYRQLPEEGLKFMVYLQKENIIDESGMPKERFSAEFPKEGPSILRIQQVVRGDSAAYFCASSPPERQETQYFGPGTRLLVL.

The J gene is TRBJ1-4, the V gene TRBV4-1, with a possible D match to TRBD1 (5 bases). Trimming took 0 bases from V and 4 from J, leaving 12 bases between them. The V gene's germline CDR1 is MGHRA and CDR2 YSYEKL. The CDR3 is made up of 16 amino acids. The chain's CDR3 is CASSQEGGMINEKLFF. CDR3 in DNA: TGCGCCAGCAGCCAAGAGGGGGGGATGATTAATGAAAAACTGTTTTTT.

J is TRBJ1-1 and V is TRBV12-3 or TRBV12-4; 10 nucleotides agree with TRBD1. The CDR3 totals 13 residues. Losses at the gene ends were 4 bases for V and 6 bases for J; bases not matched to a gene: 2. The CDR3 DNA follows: TGTGCCAGCAGTTCCGGGACAGGGGCTGAAGCTTTCTTT. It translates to CASSSGTGAEAFF.

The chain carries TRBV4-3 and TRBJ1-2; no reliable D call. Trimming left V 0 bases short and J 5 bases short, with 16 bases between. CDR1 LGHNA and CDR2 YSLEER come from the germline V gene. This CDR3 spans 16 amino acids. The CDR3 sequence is CASSQDGTDPRYGYTF. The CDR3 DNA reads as TGCGCCAGCAGCCAAGATGGAACAGATCCACGGTATGGCTACACCTTC.

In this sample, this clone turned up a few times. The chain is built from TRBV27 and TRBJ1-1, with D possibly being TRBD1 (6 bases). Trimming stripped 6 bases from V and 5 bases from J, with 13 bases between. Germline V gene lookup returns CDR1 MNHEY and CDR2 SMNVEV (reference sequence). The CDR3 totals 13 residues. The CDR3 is CASSLGTTTEAFF. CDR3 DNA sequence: TGTGCCAGCAGCCTTGGGACAACAACTGAAGCTTTCTTT.

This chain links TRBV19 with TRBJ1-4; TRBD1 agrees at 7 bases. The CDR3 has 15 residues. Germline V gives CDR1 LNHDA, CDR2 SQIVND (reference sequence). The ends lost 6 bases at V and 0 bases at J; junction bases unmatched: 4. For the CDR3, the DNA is TGTGCCAGTAGCTCCGGGACAGCAACTAATGAAAAACTGTTTTTT. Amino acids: CASSSGTATNEKLFF.